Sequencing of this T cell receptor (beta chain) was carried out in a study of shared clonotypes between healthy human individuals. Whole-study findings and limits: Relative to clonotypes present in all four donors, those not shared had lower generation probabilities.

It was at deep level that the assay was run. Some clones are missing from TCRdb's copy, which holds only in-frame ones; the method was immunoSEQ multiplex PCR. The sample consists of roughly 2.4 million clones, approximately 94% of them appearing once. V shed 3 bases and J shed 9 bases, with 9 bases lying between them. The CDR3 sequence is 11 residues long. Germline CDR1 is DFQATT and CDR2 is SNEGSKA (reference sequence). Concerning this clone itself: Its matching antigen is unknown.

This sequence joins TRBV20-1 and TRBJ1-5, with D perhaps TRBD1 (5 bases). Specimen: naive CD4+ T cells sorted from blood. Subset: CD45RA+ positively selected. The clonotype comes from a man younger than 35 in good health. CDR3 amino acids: CSASQGRPQHF. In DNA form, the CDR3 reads TGCAGTGCTAGCCAGGGTCGGCCCCAGCATTTT.